This T cell receptor (beta chain) was documented in a study of Ad26.COV2.S vaccination and SARS-CoV-2 variants. General observations from the study: The study found similar non-spike TCR breadth in vaccine and placebo recipients.

On this clone itself: Its cognate antigen is unknown.

This CDR3 spans 15 amino acids. V shed 3 bases and J 3 bases; nucleotides not matched to a gene: 7. Germline CDR1 PRHDT, CDR2 FYEKMQ (reference sequence). Produced via immunoSEQ multiplex PCR; TCRdb's table is partial and in-frame only. The repertoire has just over 350,000 clones, 92% of them found once; the top ten carry 3% to 4%. Sequences were derived from peripheral blood, sampled after recovery from COVID-19. This rearrangement joins TRBV13 to TRBJ1-1; 7 bases are a match to TRBD1. The receptor comes from a human donor who had recovered from COVID-19. The CDR3 region is CASSFSDRADTEAFF. For the CDR3, the DNA is TGTGCCAGCAGCTTCTCTGACAGGGCGGACACTGAAGCTTTCTTT. Combining the CDR3 with reference TRBV13 and TRBJ1-1 gives the whole variable domain AAGVIQSPRHLIKEKRETATLKCYPIPRHDTVYWYQQGPGQDPQFLISFYEKMQSDKGSIPDRFSAQQFSDYHSELNMSSLELGDSALYFCASSFSDRADTEAFFGQGTRLTVV.